Shown below are 5 T cell receptor beta chains from a single sample sequenced in a study of blood T cell repertoires in COVID-19. Using immunoSEQ multiplex PCR, the repertoire was profiled, and TCRdb retains in-frame clones only, with some absent. The sample holds some 380,000 clones, more than 75% seen once. Specimen: PBMCs or T cells enriched from blood (not recorded which). Receptors were obtained from a man aged 25-40 years who had recovered from COVID-19.

This chain connects TRBV7-9 to TRBJ2-3, with TRBD2 matching 9 bases. CDR1 is SEHNR, CDR2 FQNEAQ, per germline (reference sequence). CDR3 size: 17 residues. Trimming at V came to 2 bases and at J to 4 bases, leaving 10 bases not matched to a gene. The CDR3 loop reads CASSLLRAGGESDTQYF. The CDR3 bases are TGTGCCAGCAGCTTATTACGAGCGGGGGGCGAATCAGATACGCAGTATTTT.

The rearrangement joins TRBV19 to TRBJ1-2, with 8 bases matching TRBD1. Germline V CDR1 and CDR2: LNHDA, SQIVND (reference sequence). V gave up 1 base and J gave up 6 bases; unmatched junction bases: 4. The CDR3 loop spans 14 amino acids. The CDR3 loop reads CASSIGVTGDGYTF. CDR3 bases: TGTGCCAGTAGTATAGGGGTGACAGGGGATGGCTACACCTTC. Full variable domain (outside the CDR3, taken from reference TRBV19 and TRBJ1-2): DGGITQSPKYLFRKEGQNVTLSCEQNLNHDAMYWYRQDPGQGLRLIYYSQIVNDFQKGDIAEGYSVSREKKESFPLTVTSAQKNPTAFYLCASSIGVTGDGYTFGSGTRLTVV.

The chain employs TRBV5-1 and TRBJ1-1, with 10 bases that match TRBD1. Trimming cost V 2 bases and J 4 bases; bases outside gene matches: 8. The CDR3 has 16 residues. Germline CDR1 SGHRS, CDR2 YFSETQ. The chain's CDR3 is CASSFGQGVVGTEAFF. The CDR3 DNA follows: TGCGCCAGCAGCTTTGGACAGGGGGTGGTTGGCACTGAAGCTTTCTTT.

The chain is built from TRBV6-4 and TRBJ2-2; 8 nucleotides agree with TRBD1. CDR1 and CDR2 from the germline V gene are MRHNA and SNTAGT. CDR3 length equals 15 residues. After removal of 4 bases from V and 0 bases from J, the junction contained 1 base not matched to a gene. The CDR3 DNA reads as TGTGCCAGCAGTGCGGACAGGGCGAACACCGGGGAGCTGTTTTTT. As protein: CASSADRANTGELFF.

The chain joins TRBV19 to TRBJ2-5, with D perhaps matching TRBD2 (6 bases). The CDR3 is 15 residues long. V gave up 3 bases and J gave up 1 base, with 12 bases separating them. Germline V gene sequence: CDR1 LNHDA, CDR2 SQIVND (reference sequence). Here the CDR3 reads CASSMGRSPQETQYF. CDR3 sequence (DNA): TGTGCCAGTAGTATGGGGAGGAGCCCCCAAGAGACCCAGTACTTC. Complete variable domain (other parts from reference TRBV19 and TRBJ2-5): DGGITQSPKYLFRKEGQNVTLSCEQNLNHDAMYWYRQDPGQGLRLIYYSQIVNDFQKGDIAEGYSVSREKKESFPLTVTSAQKNPTAFYLCASSMGRSPQETQYFGPGTRLLVL.